These T cell receptor beta chains were read from a single sample in a study of cytomegalovirus exposure and HLA in healthy donors. TCRdb keeps only in-frame clones here, not all; method: immunoSEQ multiplex PCR. The repertoire has roughly 80,000 clones, under 85% of them found once; the top ten carry around 15%. The sequencing input was PBMCs. These TCRs come from a woman in her thirties or forties in good health and CMV-seropositive. CDR3s include the opening cysteine and the closing phenylalanine or tryptophan. Fields, in order: V gene, J gene, clone size, D gene, CDR3 DNA, CDR3 protein. D genes are given only for firm matches. Expanded clones are given a class, and other clones once, few, many or no size at all.

TRBV9,TRBJ1-2,NA,TRBD1,TGTGCCAGCAGCCTGGGACAGGGGCGCGGGGGCTACACCTTC,CASSLGQGRGGYTF
TRBV30,TRBJ1-2,NA,TRBD1,TGTGCCTGGGAACTGGACAGGGGGCATCACTATGGCTACACCTTC,CAWELDRGHHYGYTF
TRBV19,TRBJ2-3,NA,TRBD2,TGTGCCAGTAAGACGCGGGAGGTTTGGGATACGCAGTATTTT,CASKTREVWDTQYF
TRBV4-1,TRBJ2-7,NA,NA,TGCGCCAGCAGCCCCCTCTTACGGGAAGGCGAGCAGTACTTC,CASSPLLREGEQYF
TRBV5-1,TRBJ2-7,NA,TRBD1,TGCGCCAGCAGCTTAGACTCGGACAGGGAGTCCTACGAGCAGTACTTC,CASSLDSDRESYEQYF
TRBV6-1,TRBJ1-1,NA,NA,TGTGCCAGCAGCCGAAGCCTGAACACTGAAGCTTTCTTT,CASSRSLNTEAFF
TRBV2,TRBJ2-1,NA,TRBD2,TGTGCCAGCAGTTACCCCCGGACTAGCCTTTACAATGAGCAGTTCTTC,CASSYPRTSLYNEQFF
TRBV5-1,TRBJ2-2,few,TRBD2,TGCGCCAGCGCCTCTGGAGGACTAGCGGGACTAAACACCGGGGAGCTGTTTTTT,CASASGGLAGLNTGELFF
TRBV25-1,TRBJ1-4,NA,TRBD1,TGTGCCAGCAGTGGGCGGACAGGTACTAATGAAAAACTGTTTTTT,CASSGRTGTNEKLFF
TRBV28,TRBJ2-5,NA,NA,TGTGCCAGCAGTTTATTATCGACTACCCAGTACTTC,CASSLLSTTQYF
TRBV30,TRBJ2-1,NA,TRBD2,TGTGCCTGGAGTGTACTAAGGGCGGGGGATCTGTCCTACAATGAGCAGTTCTTC,CAWSVLRAGDLSYNEQFF
TRBV4-1,TRBJ1-2,NA,NA,TGCGCCAGCAGCCACCCTGTGGGGCAGTTTTTTGGCTACACCTTC,CASSHPVGQFFGYTF
TRBV27,TRBJ2-1,NA,TRBD2,TGTGCCAGCAGGGTGCTGGGAGCGGGGGATTACTACAATGAGCAGTTCTTC,CASRVLGAGDYYNEQFF
TRBV25-1,TRBJ1-1,many,NA,TGTGCCAGCTGTGTCAGGGGCATCACTGAAGCTTTCTTT,CASCVRGITEAFF
TRBV30,TRBJ2-7,NA,TRBD1,TGTGCCTGGAGTCCGGCAGGGGGAATCTACGAGCAGTACTTC,CAWSPAGGIYEQYF
TRBV5-6,TRBJ1-1,NA,NA,TGTGCCAGCAGCTTTTTACGGCGTAGGGGGGGAGATGATACTGAAGCTTTCTTT,CASSFLRRRGGDDTEAFF
TRBV19,TRBJ2-6,NA,NA,TGTGCCAGTAGTCGTCGTGGGCAGGCGACAGCTGGGGCCAACGTCCTGACTTTC,CASSRRGQATAGANVLTF
TRBV19,TRBJ1-2,NA,NA,TGTGCCAGTAGTATATGGCAGAATGGCTACACCTTC,CASSIWQNGYTF
TRBV28,TRBJ1-5,once,NA,TGTGCCAGCAGTTACTCCGGACAAATTCAACAGCCCCAGCATTTT,CASSYSGQIQQPQHF
TRBV25-1,TRBJ2-2,NA,TRBD2,TGTGCCAGCAGTGATTCTAGCGGATACACCGGGGAGCTGTTTTTT,CASSDSSGYTGELFF
TRBV29-1,TRBJ1-1,NA,NA,TGCAGCGTTGAAGTGAGGGTGAACACTGAAGCTTTCTTT,CSVEVRVNTEAFF
TRBV7-2,TRBJ1-5,once,TRBD1,TGTGCCAGCAGCCCGGGACAGAGCGATCAGCCCCAGCATTTT,CASSPGQSDQPQHF
TRBV9,TRBJ2-6,NA,TRBD1,TGTGCCAGCAGCAGGACAGGGGGAACCTCTGGGGCCAACGTCCTGACTTTC,CASSRTGGTSGANVLTF
TRBV5-4,TRBJ2-6,NA,NA,TGTGCCAGCAGACCAACAGGAGCCGGGGCCAACGTCCTGACTTTC,CASRPTGAGANVLTF
TRBV27,TRBJ1-2,NA,NA,TGTGCCAGCAAATTGGAGGCGGCAGGTGGTGACGGCTACACCTTC,CASKLEAAGGDGYTF
TRBV7-6,TRBJ2-5,once,NA,TGTGCCAGCAGCTTAGGGGCCGGCGGGGAGACCCAGTACTTC,CASSLGAGGETQYF
TRBV19,TRBJ2-1,NA,NA,TGTGCCACCCGAACTACGGGGGGCCCCTACAATGAGCAGTTCTTC,CATRTTGGPYNEQFF
TRBV29-1,TRBJ1-5,NA,TRBD1,TGCAGCGTTGGAATAGGGCACAGGGGGCAGAATCAGCCCCAGCATTTT,CSVGIGHRGQNQPQHF
TRBV7-9,TRBJ1-2,NA,TRBD1,TGTGCCAGCAGCGAAACAGGGGTCCAGATTGGCTACACCTTC,CASSETGVQIGYTF
TRBV19,TRBJ1-1,NA,NA,TGTGCCAGTAGTACCATACAGGGTGAAGCTTTCTTT,CASSTIQGEAFF
TRBV7-9,TRBJ2-7,NA,NA,TGTGCCAGCAGCTTAGCACTACGCTCCTACGAGCAGTACTTC,CASSLALRSYEQYF
TRBV7-7,TRBJ2-2,NA,NA,TGTGCTAGCAGACCAACAGTATCCACCGGGGAGCTGTTTTTT,CASRPTVSTGELFF
TRBV7-8,TRBJ1-4,NA,TRBD1,TGTGCCAGCAGCTTAGCGCGGGACAGGGAGGGTGAAAAACTGTTTTTT,CASSLARDREGEKLFF
TRBV5-1,TRBJ2-1,NA,NA,TGCGCCAGCAGCGCCGGGACAATGGCCTACAATGAGCAGTTCTTC,CASSAGTMAYNEQFF
TRBV11-2,TRBJ1-4,NA,TRBD1,TGTGCCAGCAGCTTGAACAGGGGTAATGAAAAACTGTTTTTT,CASSLNRGNEKLFF
TRBV19,TRBJ2-7,NA,TRBD2,TGTGCCAGTAGTATTCTAGTCAGCGGGAGTTTCTACGAGCAGTACTTC,CASSILVSGSFYEQYF
TRBV18,TRBJ1-1,NA,NA,TGTGCCAGCTCACCACTTCCTGGGCGGGGGCAGCCGAACTATAACACTGAAGCTTTCTTT,CASSPLPGRGQPNYNTEAFF
TRBV4-1,TRBJ2-5,NA,NA,TGCGCCAGCAGCCAAGATGGGGCGGCAGAGACCCAGTACTTC,CASSQDGAAETQYF
TRBV5-6,TRBJ2-7,few,NA,TGTGCCAGCAGCTCCTTCGACAGGCCCTACGAGCAGTACTTC,CASSSFDRPYEQYF
TRBV10-3,TRBJ2-7,few,NA,TGTGCCATCAGTGGGGGTCGCGGGGTCGAGCAGTACTTC,CAISGGRGVEQYF
TRBV27,TRBJ1-2,NA,NA,TGTGCCAGCAGTTTATCGGTCGACACCACTTCTAACTATGGCTACACCTTC,CASSLSVDTTSNYGYTF
TRBV19,TRBJ2-7,NA,NA,TGTGCCAGTAGTATGGAGGGAAAGGACGAGCAGTACTTC,CASSMEGKDEQYF
TRBV9,TRBJ2-2,NA,TRBD1,TGTGCCAGCAGCGTGGGACAGGGGGTCACCGGGGAGCTGTTTTTT,CASSVGQGVTGELFF
TRBV7-2,TRBJ2-3,NA,TRBD2,TGTGCCAGCAGCGCCCTGGGGCTAGCGGGGGTTCTAGATACGCAGTATTTT,CASSALGLAGVLDTQYF
TRBV27,TRBJ1-6,NA,NA,TGTGCCAGCAGTTTAAAGGGACTGCATAATTCACCCCTCCACTTT,CASSLKGLHNSPLHF
TRBV9,TRBJ2-1,once,TRBD2,TGTGCCAGCAGCGTAGCGGGAGGGGACGGCAATGAGCAGTTCTTC,CASSVAGGDGNEQFF
TRBV5-5,TRBJ2-5,NA,NA,TGTGCCAGCAGCTGGATCCAGGGGAAGGGAGAGACCCAGTACTTC,CASSWIQGKGETQYF
TRBV29-1,TRBJ2-3,NA,NA,TGCAGCGTGCAGGGTCGGATCCACACAGATACGCAGTATTTT,CSVQGRIHTDTQYF
TRBV2,TRBJ2-5,NA,TRBD2,TGTGCCAGCACCCCTCTGACTAGCGGGGGCCAAGAGACCCAGTACTTC,CASTPLTSGGQETQYF
TRBV6-1,TRBJ1-5,NA,NA,TGTGCCAGCAGCCAGGTCGACAATCAGCCCCAGCATTTT,CASSQVDNQPQHF
TRBV5-1,TRBJ1-6,NA,NA,TGCGCCAGCAGCTTGGAAACAGGGAGAACACCCCTCCACTTT,CASSLETGRTPLHF
TRBV6-1,TRBJ1-1,NA,NA,TGTGCCAGCAGTGGACAGGTGAACACTGAAGCTTTCTTT,CASSGQVNTEAFF
TRBV19,TRBJ1-4,few,NA,TGTGCCAGTAGTATAAAACCAGGGGTACGGGAAAAACTGTTTTTT,CASSIKPGVREKLFF
TRBV29-1,TRBJ1-2,NA,NA,TGCAGCGTGTTACCACAACAGACTATCCTCTATGGCTACACCTTC,CSVLPQQTILYGYTF
TRBV18,TRBJ2-3,NA,NA,TGTGCCAGCTCACCTTCGTTCGGAGGGACAGATACGCAGTATTTT,CASSPSFGGTDTQYF
TRBV4-3,TRBJ2-5,NA,NA,TGCGCCAGCAGCCCGCTCGAGGGGGAAGAGACCCAGTACTTC,CASSPLEGEETQYF
TRBV5-1,TRBJ1-6,NA,NA,TGCGCCAGCAGCTTGGAACCTCTAAGCAGGGCCCTCCACTTT,CASSLEPLSRALHF
TRBV29-1,TRBJ2-2,NA,TRBD2,TGCAGCGTTGTAAGCGGGAGTATGAACACCGGGGAGCTGTTTTTT,CSVVSGSMNTGELFF
TRBV2,TRBJ2-7,once,NA,TGTGCCAGCAGCTTTATCTACGAGCAGTACTTC,CASSFIYEQYF